This T cell receptor (beta chain) was observed in a study of T-cell reconstitution after alpha-beta-depleted transplantation in children (dated by TCRdb to the mid-2010s). A note on the overall study: T-cell immune reconstitution after TCRalphabeta/CD19-depleted allogeneic hematopoietic cell transplantation in children was quantitatively tracked in the study by means of TCR repertoire profiling.

The library was prepared using PCR. This sample was sequenced with an Illumina HiSeq 2500. TCR libraries were prepared with molecular barcoding, using unique molecular identifiers to normalize TCRbeta repertoire quantification. TCRdb cleaned the public reads at Q25 with fastp, built clones with MiXCR and kept in-frame beta chains. When rows share a CDR3 protein, they turn into one entry using the most common DNA and genes. The sample has 150,000 to 250,000 distinct CDR3 sequences on record, around 5.9% of them singletons. Just over 4.5% of the sample belongs to the ten largest clones. On this clonotype: Its target antigen remains unknown. No base quality information exists; no much larger clone differs at one position.

What the research found in general, with its limitations: In some patients, high TCRbeta diversity at day 60 was attributed to recipient T cells and intrathymic progenitors that had survived conditioning. About two months after transplant, the apparently early recovery of alphabetaT-cell counts reportedly depended on just several hundred clones that had expanded rapidly and came from non-depleted graft cells. Hyperexpanded clone frequencies declined over subsequent months; after one year, T-cell counts and TCRbeta diversity were mostly attributed to newly produced T cells.

Read against the paper, the sample's treatment or condition label means: allogeneic hematopoietic cell transplantation with graft depleted of TCRalphabeta T cells and CD19 B cells. The transplant recipients were children given TCRalphabeta/CD19-depleted allogeneic hematopoietic cell grafts. From its cysteine to its phenylalanine, the CDR3 spans 19 amino acids. Just the 57-base CDR3 DNA is kept, in frame starting at base 1. CDR1 and CDR2 (LGHNA, YNFKEQ) derive from the germline V gene. V and J are truncated by 4 bases and 5 bases respectively, leaving an intervening sequence of 29 bases. The TCR was taken from a girl in the first two years of life with combined immunodeficiency, due to receive a stem cell transplant. The source material was PBMCs, sampled before TCRalphabeta/CD19-depleted stem cell transplant. This receptor chain uses TRBV4-2 and TRBJ2-5; a weak D assignment points to TRBD2 (6 bases agree). The CDR3 has the sequence CASSPGRRWGLRQAETQYF. The DNA sequence follows: TGTGCCAGCAGCCCGGGGAGGCGATGGGGGTTGCGTCAAGCGGAGACCCAGTACTTC.